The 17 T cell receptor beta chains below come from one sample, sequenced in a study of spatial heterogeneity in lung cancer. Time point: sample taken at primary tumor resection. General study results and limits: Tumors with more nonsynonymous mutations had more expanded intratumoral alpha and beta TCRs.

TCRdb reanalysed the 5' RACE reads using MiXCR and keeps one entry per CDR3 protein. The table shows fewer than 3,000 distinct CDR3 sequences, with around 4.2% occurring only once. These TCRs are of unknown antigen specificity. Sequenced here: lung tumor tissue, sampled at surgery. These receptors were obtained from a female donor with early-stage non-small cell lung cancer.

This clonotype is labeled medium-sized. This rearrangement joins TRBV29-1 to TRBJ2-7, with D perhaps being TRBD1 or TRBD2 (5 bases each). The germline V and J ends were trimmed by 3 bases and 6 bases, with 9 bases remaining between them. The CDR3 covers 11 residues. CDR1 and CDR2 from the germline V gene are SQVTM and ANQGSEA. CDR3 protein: CSVDQGREQYF. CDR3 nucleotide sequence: TGCAGCGTTGATCAGGGACGCGAGCAGTACTTC.

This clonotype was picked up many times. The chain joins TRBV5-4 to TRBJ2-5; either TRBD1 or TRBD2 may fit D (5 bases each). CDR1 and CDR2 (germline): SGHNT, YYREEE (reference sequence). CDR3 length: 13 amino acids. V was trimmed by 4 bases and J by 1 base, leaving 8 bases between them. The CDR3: CASSGGRQETQYF. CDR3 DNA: TGTGCCAGCAGCGGGGGTCGCCAAGAGACCCAGTACTTC.

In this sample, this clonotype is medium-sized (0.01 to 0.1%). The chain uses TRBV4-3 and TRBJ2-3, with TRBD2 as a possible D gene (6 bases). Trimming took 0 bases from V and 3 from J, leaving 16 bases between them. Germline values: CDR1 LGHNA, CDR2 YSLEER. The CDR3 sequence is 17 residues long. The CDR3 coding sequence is TGCGCCAGCAGCCAAGATTACGCCGGGGGTGGGACAGATACGCAGTATTTT. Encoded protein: CASSQDYAGGGTDTQYF.

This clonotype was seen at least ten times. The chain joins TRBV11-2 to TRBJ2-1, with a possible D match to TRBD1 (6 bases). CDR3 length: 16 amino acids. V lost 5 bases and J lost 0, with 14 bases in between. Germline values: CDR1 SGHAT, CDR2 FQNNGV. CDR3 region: CASSPRTVSSYNEQFF. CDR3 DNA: TGTGCCAGCAGCCCACGGACAGTGAGCTCCTACAATGAGCAGTTCTTC.

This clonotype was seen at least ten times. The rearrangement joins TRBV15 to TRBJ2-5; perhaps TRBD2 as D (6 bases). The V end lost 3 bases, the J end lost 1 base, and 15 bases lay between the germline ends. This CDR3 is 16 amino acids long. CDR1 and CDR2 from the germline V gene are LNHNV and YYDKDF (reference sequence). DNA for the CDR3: TGTGCCACCAGCAGGAATGGGGGGACTGCCCAAGAGACCCAGTACTTC. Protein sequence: CATSRNGGTAQETQYF.

Here the CDR3 DNA reads TGTGCCAGCAGCCTGGGACAGGGGGCGGCTTTCTTT. Amino acids: CASSLGQGAAFF. The rearrangement joins TRBV28 to TRBJ1-1; 12 bases are a match to TRBD1. CDR1 and CDR2 (germline): MDHEN, SYDVKM. This CDR3 has 12 residues. The V gene end was trimmed by 6 bases and the J gene end by 11 bases; junction bases not matched to a gene: 4.

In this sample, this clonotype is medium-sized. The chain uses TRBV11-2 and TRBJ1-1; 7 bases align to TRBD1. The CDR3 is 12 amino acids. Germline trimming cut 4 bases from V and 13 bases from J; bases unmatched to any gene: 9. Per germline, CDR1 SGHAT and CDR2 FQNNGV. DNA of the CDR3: TGTGCCAGCAGCTCGGGCAGGGGGGGTGGTTTCTTT. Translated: CASSSGRGGGFF.

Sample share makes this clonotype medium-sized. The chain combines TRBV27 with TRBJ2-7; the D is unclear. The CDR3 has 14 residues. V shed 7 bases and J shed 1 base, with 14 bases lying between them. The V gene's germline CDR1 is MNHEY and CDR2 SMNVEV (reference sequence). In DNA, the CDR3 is TGTGCCAGCAACCAATATAGAAAATCCTACGAGCAGTACTTC. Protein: CASNQYRKSYEQYF.

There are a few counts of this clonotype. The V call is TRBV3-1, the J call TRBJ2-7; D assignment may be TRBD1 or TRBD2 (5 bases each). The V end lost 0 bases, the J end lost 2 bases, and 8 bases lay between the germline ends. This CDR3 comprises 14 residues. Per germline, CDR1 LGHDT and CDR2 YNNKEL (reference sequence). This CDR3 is CASSQETGPYEQYF. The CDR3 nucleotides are TGTGCCAGCAGCCAAGAAACGGGGCCCTACGAGCAGTACTTC.

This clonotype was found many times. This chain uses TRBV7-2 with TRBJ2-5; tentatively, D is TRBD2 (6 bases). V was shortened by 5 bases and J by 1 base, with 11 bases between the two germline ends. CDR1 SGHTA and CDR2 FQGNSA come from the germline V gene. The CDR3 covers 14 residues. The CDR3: CASSQGGLQETQYF. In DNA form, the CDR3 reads TGTGCCAGCAGCCAGGGAGGACTCCAAGAGACCCAGTACTTC.

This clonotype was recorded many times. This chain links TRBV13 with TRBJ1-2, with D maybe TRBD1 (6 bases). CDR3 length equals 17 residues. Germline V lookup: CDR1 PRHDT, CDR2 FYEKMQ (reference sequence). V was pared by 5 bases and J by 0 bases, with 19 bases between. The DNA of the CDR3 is TGTGCCAGCAGCCCTTCGACCGGGGGCAAGGCTAACTATGGCTACACCTTC. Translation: CASSPSTGGKANYGYTF.

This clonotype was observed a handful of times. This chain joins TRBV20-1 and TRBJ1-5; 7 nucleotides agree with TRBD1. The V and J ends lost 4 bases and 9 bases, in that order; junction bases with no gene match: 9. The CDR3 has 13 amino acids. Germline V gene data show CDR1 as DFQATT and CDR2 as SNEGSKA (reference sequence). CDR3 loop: CSANGQEIGPQHF. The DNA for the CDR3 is TGCAGTGCTAACGGACAGGAGATCGGGCCCCAGCATTTT.

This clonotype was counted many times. In nucleotides, the CDR3 is TGTGCCAGCAGCTCCACACTCACCGCGACTAATTCACCCCTCCACTTT. It yields the protein CASSSTLTATNSPLHF. This sequence joins TRBV11-2 and TRBJ1-6, with D uncertain. The CDR3 has 16 residues. Trimming left V 4 bases short and J 6 bases short, with 16 bases between. Germline V gives CDR1 SGHAT, CDR2 FQNNGV. Looking up the rest from reference TRBV11-2 and TRBJ1-6 gives the full variable domain: EAGVAQSPRYKIIEKRQSVAFWCNPISGHATLYWYQQILGQGPKLLIQFQNNGVVDDSQLPKDRFSAERLKGVDSTLKIQPAKLEDSAVYLCASSSTLTATNSPLHFGNGTRLTVT.

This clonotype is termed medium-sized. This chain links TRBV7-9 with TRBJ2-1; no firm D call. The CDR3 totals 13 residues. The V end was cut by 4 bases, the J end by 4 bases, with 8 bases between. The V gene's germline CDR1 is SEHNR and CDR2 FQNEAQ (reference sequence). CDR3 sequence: CASSSANYNEQFF. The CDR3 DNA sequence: TGTGCCAGCAGCTCGGCGAATTACAATGAGCAGTTCTTC.

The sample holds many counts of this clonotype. The CDR3: CAWSPVSRAPYEQYF. CDR3 nucleotide sequence: TGTGCCTGGAGTCCTGTGAGCAGGGCCCCCTACGAGCAGTACTTC. The rearrangement joins TRBV30 to TRBJ2-7, with D tentatively TRBD1 (5 bases). The CDR3 consists of 15 residues. V lost 2 bases, J lost 2 bases, and 16 bases lay in between. CDR1 GTSNPN and CDR2 SVGIG come from the germline V gene (reference sequence).

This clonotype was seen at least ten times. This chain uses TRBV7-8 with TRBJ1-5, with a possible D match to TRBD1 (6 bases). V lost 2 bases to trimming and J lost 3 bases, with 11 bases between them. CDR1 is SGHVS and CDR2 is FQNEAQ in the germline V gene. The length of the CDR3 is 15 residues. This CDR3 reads CASSLFQGSNQPQHF. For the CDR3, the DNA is TGTGCCAGCAGCTTATTTCAGGGGTCCAATCAGCCCCAGCATTTT. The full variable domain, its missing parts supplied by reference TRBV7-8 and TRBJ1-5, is GAGVSQSPRYKVAKRGQDVALRCDPISGHVSLFWYQQALGQGPEFLTYFQNEAQLDKSGLPSDRFFAERPEGSVSTLKIQRTQQEDSAVYLCASSLFQGSNQPQHFGDGTRLSIL.

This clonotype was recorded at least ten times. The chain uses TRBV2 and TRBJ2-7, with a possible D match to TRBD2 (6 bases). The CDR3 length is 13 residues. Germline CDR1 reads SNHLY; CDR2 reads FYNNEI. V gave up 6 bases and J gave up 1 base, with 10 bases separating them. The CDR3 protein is CASREGSSYEQYF. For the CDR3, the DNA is TGTGCCAGCAGGGAGGGCAGTTCCTACGAGCAGTACTTC. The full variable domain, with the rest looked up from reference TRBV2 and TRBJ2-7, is EPEVTQTPSHQVTQMGQEVILRCVPISNHLYFYWYRQILGQKVEFLVSFYNNEISEKSEIFDDQFSVERPDGSNFTLKIRSTKLEDSAMYFCASREGSSYEQYFGPGTRLTVT.